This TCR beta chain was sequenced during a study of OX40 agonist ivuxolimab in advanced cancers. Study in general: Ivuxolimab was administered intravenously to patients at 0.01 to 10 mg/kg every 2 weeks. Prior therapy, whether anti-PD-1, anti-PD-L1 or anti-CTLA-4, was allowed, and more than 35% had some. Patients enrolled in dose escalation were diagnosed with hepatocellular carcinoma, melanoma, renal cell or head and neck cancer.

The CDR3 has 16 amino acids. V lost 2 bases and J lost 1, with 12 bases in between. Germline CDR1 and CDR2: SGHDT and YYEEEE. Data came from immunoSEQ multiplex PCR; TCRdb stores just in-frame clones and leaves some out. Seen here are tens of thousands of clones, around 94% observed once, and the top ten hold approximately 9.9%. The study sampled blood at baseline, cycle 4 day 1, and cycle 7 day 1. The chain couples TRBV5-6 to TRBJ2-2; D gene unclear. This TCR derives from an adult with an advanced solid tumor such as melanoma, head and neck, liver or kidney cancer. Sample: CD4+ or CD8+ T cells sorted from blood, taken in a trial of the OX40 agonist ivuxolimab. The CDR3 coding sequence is TGTGCCAGCAGCTTCGGTAGCTCTATGAACACCGGGGAGCTGTTTTTT. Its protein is CASSFGSSMNTGELFF.